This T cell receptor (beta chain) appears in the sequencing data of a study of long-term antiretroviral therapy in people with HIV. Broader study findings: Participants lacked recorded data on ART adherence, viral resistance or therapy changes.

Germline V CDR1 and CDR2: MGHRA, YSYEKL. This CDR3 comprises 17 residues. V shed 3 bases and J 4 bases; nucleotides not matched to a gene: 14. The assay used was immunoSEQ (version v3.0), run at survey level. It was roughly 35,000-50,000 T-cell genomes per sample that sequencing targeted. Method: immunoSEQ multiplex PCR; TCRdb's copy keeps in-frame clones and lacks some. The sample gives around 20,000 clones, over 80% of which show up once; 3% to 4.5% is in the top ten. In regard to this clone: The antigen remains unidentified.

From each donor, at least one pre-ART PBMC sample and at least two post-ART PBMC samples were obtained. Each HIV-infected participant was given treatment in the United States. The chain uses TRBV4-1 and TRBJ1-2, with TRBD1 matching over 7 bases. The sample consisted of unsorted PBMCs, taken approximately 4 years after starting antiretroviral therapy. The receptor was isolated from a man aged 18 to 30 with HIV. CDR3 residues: CASSQGRTDRVSYGYTF. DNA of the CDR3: TGCGCCAGCAGCCAGGGGAGAACTGACAGGGTGAGCTATGGCTACACCTTC.